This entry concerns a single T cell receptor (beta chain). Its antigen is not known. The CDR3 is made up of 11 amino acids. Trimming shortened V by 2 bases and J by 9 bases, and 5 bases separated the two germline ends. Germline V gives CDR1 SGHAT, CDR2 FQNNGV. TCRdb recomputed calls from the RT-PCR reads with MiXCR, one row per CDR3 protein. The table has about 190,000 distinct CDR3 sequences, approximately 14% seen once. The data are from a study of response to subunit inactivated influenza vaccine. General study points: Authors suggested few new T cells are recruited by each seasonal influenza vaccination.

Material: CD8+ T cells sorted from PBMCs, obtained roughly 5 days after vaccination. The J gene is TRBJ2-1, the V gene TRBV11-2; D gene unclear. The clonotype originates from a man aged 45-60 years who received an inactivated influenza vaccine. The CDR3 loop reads CASSLTVEQFF. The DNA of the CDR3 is TGTGCCAGCAGCTTAACGGTTGAGCAGTTCTTC.